Included here is one T cell receptor (beta chain) sequence, with context. The target of this receptor is not known. No base qualities exist here, and no much larger clone lies one base off it. This record comes from a study of sequential checkpoint blockade in melanoma (dated by TCRdb to the late 2010s). General notes on the study: In a 1:1 randomization, patients received either first-line nivolumab then ipilimumab (arm A) or ipilimumab then nivolumab (arm B). Maintenance nivolumab was given following each of the two trial sequences. General findings and caveats noted by the study authors: The model for predicting response that combines TCR metrics with mutation burden needs to be validated in larger, independent patient cohorts.

TCRbeta CDR3 regions were immunosequenced from genomic DNA with the immunoSEQ Assay. Before high-throughput sequencing, genomic DNA was amplified using bias-controlled multiplex PCR. From the authors' description of their analysis: To quantify the absolute abundance of each unique TCRbeta CDR3 region, the sequences were collapsed and filtered. Clonality, defined as 1 minus Pielou's evenness, was calculated using productive rearrangements only. A previously published method was used to identify clones with significantly greater frequencies in on-treatment samples than in baseline samples. This is the immuneACCESS table as TCRdb keeps it, with only in-frame sequences that have V and J called. A part of the clones is gone; compared with another copy, unresolved V genes explain less than half, and the rest is unexplained. D and trimming come from the DNA, and the V and J calls and clone size come from that table. The sample has about 40,000 clones on record, about nine tenths of them singletons. Of the sample, more than 10% falls within the top ten clones.

What the treatment or condition label conveys for this sample: randomized to nivolumab then ipilimumab (arm A) or the reverse (arm B). Prior DNA-damaging chemotherapy had not been received by any trial patient. Live CD3+CD8+ cells negative for CD19 and CD56 were sorted from thawed PBMCs on a FACS Aria II flow cytometer. The samples were obtained from melanoma patients enrolled in CheckMate 064, an open-label, randomized phase II trial testing sequential checkpoint blockade. Peripheral blood mononuclear cells were collected by leukapheresis, purified using Ficoll-Paque, and frozen in human serum containing about 10% DMSO. Purity of sorted blood CD3+CD8+ cells was verified at >98% immediately after sorting, followed by DNA extraction. From cysteine to phenylalanine, the CDR3 is 14 amino acids long. Only the CDR3 DNA stays, 42 bases, in frame from base 1. After removal of 4 bases from V and 7 bases from J, the junction retains 6 bases not matched to a gene. From a lookup of the germline V gene, CDR1 and CDR2 are SGHTA and FQGTGA.

This material consisted of CD8+ T cells sorted from blood (inferred from file names), taken from a patient given nivolumab and ipilimumab in sequence. This sequence uses TRBV7-3 and TRBJ2-7, and 11 bases in between align with TRBD2. This TCR came from a human donor with melanoma. CDR3 sequence: CASSSSGLAAEQYF. Read as DNA, the sequence is TGTGCCAGCAGCTCTTCGGGACTAGCGGCGGAGCAGTACTTC.